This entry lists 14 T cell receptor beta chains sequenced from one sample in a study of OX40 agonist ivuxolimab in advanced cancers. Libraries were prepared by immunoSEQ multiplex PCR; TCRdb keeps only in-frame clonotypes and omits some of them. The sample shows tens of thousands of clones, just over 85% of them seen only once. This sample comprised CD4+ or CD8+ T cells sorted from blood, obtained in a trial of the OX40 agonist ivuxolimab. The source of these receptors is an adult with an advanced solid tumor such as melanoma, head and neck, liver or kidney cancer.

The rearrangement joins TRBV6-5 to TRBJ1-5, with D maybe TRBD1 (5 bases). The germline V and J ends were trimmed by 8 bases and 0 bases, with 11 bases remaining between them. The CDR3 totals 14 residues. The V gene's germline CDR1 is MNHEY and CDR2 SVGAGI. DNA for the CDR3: TGTGCCAGCCGGGGGTTGAATAGCAATCAGCCCCAGCATTTT. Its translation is CASRGLNSNQPQHF.

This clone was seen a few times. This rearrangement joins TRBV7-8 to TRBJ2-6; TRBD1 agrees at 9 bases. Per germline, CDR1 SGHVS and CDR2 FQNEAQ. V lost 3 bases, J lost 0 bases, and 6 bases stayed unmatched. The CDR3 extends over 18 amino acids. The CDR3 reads CASSFRTGAVSGANVLTF. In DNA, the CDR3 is TGTGCCAGCAGCTTCCGGACAGGGGCGGTCTCTGGGGCCAACGTCCTGACTTTC.

The CDR3 is CASSLSSGDTSGNTIYF. CDR3 DNA: TGTGCCAGCAGCTTAAGTAGTGGGGACACCTCTGGAAACACCATATATTTT. The gene calls are TRBV11-2 and TRBJ1-3, with a possible D match to TRBD1 (6 bases). This CDR3 spans 17 amino acids. Germline CDR1 SGHAT, CDR2 FQNNGV. The ends were cut back, 2 bases at V and 0 bases at J, with 14 bases in the middle.

CDR3 residues: CASSYSSRDDYEQYF. CDR3 sequence (DNA): TGTGCCAGCAGTTACTCTTCCAGGGACGACTACGAGCAGTACTTC. The chain combines TRBV6-5 with TRBJ2-7, with D perhaps matching TRBD1 or TRBD2 (5 bases each). This CDR3 is built from 15 residues. Germline CDR1 is MNHEY and CDR2 is SVGAGI. Trimming shortened V by 0 bases and J by 3 bases, and 12 bases separated the two germline ends.

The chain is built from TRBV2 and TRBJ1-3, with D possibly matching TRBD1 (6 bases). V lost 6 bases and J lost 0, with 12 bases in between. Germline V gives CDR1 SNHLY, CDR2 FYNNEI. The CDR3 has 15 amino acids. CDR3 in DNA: TGTGCCAGCAGCCCCACAGGGCACTCTGGAAACACCATATATTTT. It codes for CASSPTGHSGNTIYF.

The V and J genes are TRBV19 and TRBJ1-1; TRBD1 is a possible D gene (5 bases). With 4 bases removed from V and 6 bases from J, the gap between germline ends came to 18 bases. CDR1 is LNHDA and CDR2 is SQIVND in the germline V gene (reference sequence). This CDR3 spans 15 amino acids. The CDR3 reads CASSRARVQYAEAFF. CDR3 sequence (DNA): TGTGCCAGTAGTAGGGCCAGGGTGCAGTACGCTGAAGCTTTCTTT.

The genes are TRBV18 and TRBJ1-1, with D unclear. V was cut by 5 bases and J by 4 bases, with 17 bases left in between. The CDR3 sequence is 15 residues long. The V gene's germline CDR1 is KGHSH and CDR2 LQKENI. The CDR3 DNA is TGTGCCAGCTCAGAAGGACCGAGTGCTCGCACTGAAGCTTTCTTT. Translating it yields CASSEGPSARTEAFF.

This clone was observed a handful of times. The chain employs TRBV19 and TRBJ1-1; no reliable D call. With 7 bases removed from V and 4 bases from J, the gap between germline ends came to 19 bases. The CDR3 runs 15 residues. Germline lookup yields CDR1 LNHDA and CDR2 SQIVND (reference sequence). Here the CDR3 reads CASTPLAPRVTEAFF. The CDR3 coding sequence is TGTGCCAGTACTCCTTTAGCACCGAGAGTCACTGAAGCTTTCTTT. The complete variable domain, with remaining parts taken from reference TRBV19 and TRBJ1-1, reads DGGITQSPKYLFRKEGQNVTLSCEQNLNHDAMYWYRQDPGQGLRLIYYSQIVNDFQKGDIAEGYSVSREKKESFPLTVTSAQKNPTAFYLCASTPLAPRVTEAFFGQGTRLTVV.

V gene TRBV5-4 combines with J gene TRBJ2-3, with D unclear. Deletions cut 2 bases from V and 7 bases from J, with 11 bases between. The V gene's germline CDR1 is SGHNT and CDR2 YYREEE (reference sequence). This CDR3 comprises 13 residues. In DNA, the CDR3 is TGTGCCAGCAGCTTTTCAGGAACCCATACGCAGTATTTT. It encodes CASSFSGTHTQYF.

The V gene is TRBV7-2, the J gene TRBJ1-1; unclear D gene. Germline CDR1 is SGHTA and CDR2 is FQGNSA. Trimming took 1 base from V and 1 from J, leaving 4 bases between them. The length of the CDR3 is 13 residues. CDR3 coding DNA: TGTGCCAGCAGCTTAGAAAGGAACACTGAAGCTTTCTTT. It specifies CASSLERNTEAFF.

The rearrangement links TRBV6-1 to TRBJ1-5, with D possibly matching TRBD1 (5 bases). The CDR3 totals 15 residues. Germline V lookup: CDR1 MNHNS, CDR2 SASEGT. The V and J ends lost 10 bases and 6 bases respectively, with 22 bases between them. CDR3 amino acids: CATVTGTPWGQPQHF. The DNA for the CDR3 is TGTGCCACCGTGACCGGGACCCCCTGGGGTCAGCCCCAGCATTTT.

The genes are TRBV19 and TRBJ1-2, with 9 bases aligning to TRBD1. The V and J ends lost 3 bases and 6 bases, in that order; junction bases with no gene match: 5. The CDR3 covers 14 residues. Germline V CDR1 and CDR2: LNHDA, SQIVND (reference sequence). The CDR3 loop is CASSMDRGWDGYTF. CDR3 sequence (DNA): TGTGCCAGTAGTATGGACAGGGGATGGGATGGCTACACCTTC.

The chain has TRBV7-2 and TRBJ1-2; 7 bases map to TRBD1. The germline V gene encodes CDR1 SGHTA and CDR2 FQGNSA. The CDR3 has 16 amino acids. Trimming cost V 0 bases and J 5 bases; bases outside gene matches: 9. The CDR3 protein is CASSLARTGLVYGYTF. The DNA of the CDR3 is TGTGCCAGCAGCTTAGCTAGGACAGGTCTGGTATATGGCTACACCTTC.

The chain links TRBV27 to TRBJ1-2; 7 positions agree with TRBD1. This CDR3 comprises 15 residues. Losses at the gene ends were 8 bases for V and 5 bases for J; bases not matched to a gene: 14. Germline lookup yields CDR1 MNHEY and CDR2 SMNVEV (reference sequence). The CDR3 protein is CASRDGATGAYGYTF. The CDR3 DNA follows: TGTGCCAGCCGGGATGGGGCCACAGGGGCGTATGGCTACACCTTC.